This T cell receptor (beta chain) originates from a study of T cells in Graves' hyperthyroidism and ophthalmopathy. Study results and limitations: Stable hyperthyroidism was told apart from ophthalmopathy by a model built on 13 V-J features.

This clonotype has more than one count but fewer than ten. Its cognate antigen is unknown. V lost 5 bases and J lost 2, with 9 bases in between. Germline lookup yields CDR1 MNHEY and CDR2 SVGEGT. The CDR3 is made up of 14 amino acids. The study based diagnoses on clinical symptoms, serum thyroxine and TRAb, thyroid ultrasound and orbital computed tomography. RNA transcripts were the template for amplifying TCR beta CDR3 regions. HTBI primers were used for first-round RT-PCR of the TCR CDR3. A single record per CDR3 protein comes from TCRdb applying MiXCR to the multiplex PCR reads. In the table there are 150,000 or so distinct CDR3 sequences, roughly 9.4% of which are singletons.

The chain uses TRBV6-2 or TRBV6-3 and TRBJ2-2, with TRBD2 as a possible D gene (5 bases). Material for sequencing was blood. The TCR was taken from a young woman with Graves' hyperthyroidism that later progressed to Graves' ophthalmopathy. This CDR3 reads CASSDRDNTGELFF. CDR3 DNA sequence: TGTGCCAGCAGTGACCGGGATAACACCGGGGAGCTGTTTTTT.